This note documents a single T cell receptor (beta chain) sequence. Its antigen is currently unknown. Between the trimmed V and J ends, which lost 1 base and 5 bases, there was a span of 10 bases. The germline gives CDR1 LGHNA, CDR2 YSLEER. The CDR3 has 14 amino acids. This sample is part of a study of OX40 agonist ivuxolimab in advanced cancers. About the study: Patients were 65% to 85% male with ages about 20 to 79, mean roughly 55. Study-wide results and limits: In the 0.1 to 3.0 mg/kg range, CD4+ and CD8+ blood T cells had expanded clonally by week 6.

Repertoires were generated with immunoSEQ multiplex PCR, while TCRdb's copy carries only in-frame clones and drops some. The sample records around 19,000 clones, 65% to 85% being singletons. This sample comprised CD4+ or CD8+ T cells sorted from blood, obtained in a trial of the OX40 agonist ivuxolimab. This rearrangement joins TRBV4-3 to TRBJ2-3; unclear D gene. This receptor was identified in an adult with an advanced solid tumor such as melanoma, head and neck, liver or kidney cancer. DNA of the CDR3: TGCGCCAGCAGCCAAGCATCCATCAGAGATACGCAGTATTTT. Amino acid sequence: CASSQASIRDTQYF.